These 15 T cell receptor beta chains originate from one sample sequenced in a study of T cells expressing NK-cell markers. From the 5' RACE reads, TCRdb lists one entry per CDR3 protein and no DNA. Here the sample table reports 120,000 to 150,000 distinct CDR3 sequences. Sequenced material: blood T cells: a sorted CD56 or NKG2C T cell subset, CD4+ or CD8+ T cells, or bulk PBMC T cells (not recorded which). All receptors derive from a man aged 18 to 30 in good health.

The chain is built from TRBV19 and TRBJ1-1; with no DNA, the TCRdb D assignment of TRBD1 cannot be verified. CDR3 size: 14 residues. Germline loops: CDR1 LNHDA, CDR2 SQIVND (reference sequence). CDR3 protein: CASSPTGGYTEAFF.

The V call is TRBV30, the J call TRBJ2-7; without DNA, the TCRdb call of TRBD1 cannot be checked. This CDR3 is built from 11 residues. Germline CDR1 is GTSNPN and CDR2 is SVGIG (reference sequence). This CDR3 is CASRQGYEQYF.

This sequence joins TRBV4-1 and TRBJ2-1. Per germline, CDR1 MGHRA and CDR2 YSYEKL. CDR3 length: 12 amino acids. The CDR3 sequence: CASSSDYNEQFF.

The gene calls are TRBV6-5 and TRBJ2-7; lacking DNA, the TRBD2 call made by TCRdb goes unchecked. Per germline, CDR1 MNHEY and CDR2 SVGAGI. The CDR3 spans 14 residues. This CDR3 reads CASSITSGRYEQYF.

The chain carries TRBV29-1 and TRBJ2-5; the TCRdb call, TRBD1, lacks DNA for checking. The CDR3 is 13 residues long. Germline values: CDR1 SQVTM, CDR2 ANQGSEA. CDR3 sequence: CSVEGARAETQYF.

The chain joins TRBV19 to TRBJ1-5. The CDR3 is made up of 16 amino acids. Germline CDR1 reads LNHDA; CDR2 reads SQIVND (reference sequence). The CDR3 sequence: CASSIDWGESNQPQHF. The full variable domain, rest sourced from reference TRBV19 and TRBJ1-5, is DGGITQSPKYLFRKEGQNVTLSCEQNLNHDAMYWYRQDPGQGLRLIYYSQIVNDFQKGDIAEGYSVSREKKESFPLTVTSAQKNPTAFYLCASSIDWGESNQPQHFGDGTRLSIL.

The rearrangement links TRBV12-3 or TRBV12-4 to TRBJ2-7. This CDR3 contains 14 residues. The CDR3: CASSFTKDFYEQYF.

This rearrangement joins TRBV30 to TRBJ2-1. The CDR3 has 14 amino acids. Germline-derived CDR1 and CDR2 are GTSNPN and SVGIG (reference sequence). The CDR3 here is CAWSKTTTYNEQFF.

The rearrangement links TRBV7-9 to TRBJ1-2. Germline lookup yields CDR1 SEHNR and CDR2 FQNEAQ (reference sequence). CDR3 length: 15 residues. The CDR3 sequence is CASSSSLDADYGYTF.

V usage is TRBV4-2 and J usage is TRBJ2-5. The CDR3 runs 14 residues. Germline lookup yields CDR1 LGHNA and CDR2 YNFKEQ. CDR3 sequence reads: CASSQEFYQETQYF.

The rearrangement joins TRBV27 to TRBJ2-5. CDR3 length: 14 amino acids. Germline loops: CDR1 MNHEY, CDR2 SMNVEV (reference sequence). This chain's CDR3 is CASSLSEVRETQYF.

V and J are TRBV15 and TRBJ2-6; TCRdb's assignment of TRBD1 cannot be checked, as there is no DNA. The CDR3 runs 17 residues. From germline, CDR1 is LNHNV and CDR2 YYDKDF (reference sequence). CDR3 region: CATSDGQGSFGANVLTF.

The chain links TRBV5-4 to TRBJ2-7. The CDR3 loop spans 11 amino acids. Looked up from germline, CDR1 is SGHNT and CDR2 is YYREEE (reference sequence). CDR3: CASSWGNEQYF.

CDR3 residues: CAWRAGYEQFF. The rearrangement joins TRBV30 to TRBJ2-1; absent DNA, TCRdb's TRBD1 call cannot be checked. The CDR3 runs to 11 residues. Germline CDR1 and CDR2: GTSNPN and SVGIG (reference sequence).

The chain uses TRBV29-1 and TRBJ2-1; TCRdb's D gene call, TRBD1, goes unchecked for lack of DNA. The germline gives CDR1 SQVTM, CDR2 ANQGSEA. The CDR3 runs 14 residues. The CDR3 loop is CSVESWDTFYEQFF.